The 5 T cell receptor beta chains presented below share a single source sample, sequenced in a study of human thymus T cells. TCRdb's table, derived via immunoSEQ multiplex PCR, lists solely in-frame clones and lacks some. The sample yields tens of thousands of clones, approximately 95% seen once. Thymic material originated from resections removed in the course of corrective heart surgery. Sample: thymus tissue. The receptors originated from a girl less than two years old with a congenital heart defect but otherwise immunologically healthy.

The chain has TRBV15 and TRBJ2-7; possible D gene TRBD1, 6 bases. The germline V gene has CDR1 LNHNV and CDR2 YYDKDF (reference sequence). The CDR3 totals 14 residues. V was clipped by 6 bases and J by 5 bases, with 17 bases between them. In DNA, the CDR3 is TGTGCCACCAGTTCCGGGACACAATACCACGAGCAGTACTTC. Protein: CATSSGTQYHEQYF.

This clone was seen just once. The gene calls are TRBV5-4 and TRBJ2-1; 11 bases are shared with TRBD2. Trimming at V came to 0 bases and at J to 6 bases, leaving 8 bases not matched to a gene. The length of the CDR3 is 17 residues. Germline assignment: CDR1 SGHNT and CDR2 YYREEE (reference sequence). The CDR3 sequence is CASSLAEDGTSGNEQFF. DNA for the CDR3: TGTGCCAGCAGCTTGGCCGAGGACGGGACTAGCGGCAATGAGCAGTTCTTC.

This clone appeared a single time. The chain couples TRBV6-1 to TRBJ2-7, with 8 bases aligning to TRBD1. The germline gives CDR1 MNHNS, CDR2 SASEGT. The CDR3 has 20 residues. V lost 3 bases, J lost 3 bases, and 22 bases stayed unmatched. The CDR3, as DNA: TGTGCCAGCAGTGATTTGACCCCATTTGATCGGGACAGGTCAAACTACGAGCAGTACTTC. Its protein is CASSDLTPFDRDRSNYEQYF.

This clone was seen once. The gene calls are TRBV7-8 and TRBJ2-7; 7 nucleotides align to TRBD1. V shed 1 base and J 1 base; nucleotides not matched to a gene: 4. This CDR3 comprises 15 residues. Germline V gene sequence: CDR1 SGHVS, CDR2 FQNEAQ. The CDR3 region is CASSLEGAGSYEQYF. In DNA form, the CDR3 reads TGTGCCAGCAGCTTAGAGGGGGCAGGTTCCTACGAGCAGTACTTC.

The CDR3 coding sequence is TGTGCCAGCAGTGTCCCATCCCAAGACGGAGCCCGAGCCTACGAGCAGTACTTC. This translates into CASSVPSQDGARAYEQYF. The chain is built from TRBV25-1 and TRBJ2-7; D not certain. V lost 4 bases and J lost 2, with 24 bases in between. Looked up from germline, CDR1 is MGHDK and CDR2 is SYGVNS. There are 18 residues in the CDR3.